Listed below are T cell receptor beta chains from one sample, sequenced in a study of OX40 agonist ivuxolimab in advanced cancers. The assay was immunoSEQ multiplex PCR, and TCRdb's table has in-frame clones only and misses some. The data show under 140,000 clones, roughly 89% seen once. The source was CD4+ or CD8+ T cells sorted from blood, collected in a trial of the OX40 agonist ivuxolimab. Receptor source: an adult with an advanced solid tumor such as melanoma, head and neck, liver or kidney cancer. Both conserved end residues are part of each CDR3. A D gene is named only where the DNA matches it firmly. Not all rows give a size; the values are once, few, many and, for expanded clones, a class.

TRBD1 - TRBJ1-2 TRBV6-5 CASGTGTEIYGYTF TGTGCCAGCGGAACCGGGACAGAGATCTATGGCTACACCTTC
TRBD2 - TRBJ2-3 TRBV9 CASSVGGLAGGRRDTQYF TGTGCCAGCAGCGTAGGGGGACTAGCGGGAGGAAGGAGGGATACGCAGTATTTT
- - TRBJ1-1 TRBV27 CASSLRASGSAFF TGTGCCAGCAGTCTCAGGGCTTCAGGGTCGGCTTTCTTT
- once TRBJ2-7 TRBV28 CASSLRQHFYEQYF TGTGCCAGCAGTCTCCGACAGCATTTCTACGAGCAGTACTTC
- - TRBJ1-1 TRBV29-1 CSVADSGAFF TGCAGCGTTGCTGACTCGGGAGCTTTCTTT
- - TRBJ2-2 TRBV19 CASSIGQMTGELFF TGTGCCAGTAGTATTGGGCAGATGACCGGGGAGCTGTTTTTT
- - TRBJ1-1 TRBV19 CASGEASWQGHSIQGAFF TGTGCCAGTGGGGAGGCGAGCTGGCAGGGGCACTCCATCCAGGGAGCTTTCTTT
- - TRBJ1-3 TRBV2 CASSDVRGSGNTIYF TGTGCCAGTTCGGACGTCCGAGGCTCTGGAAACACCATATATTTT
- - TRBJ2-2 TRBV5-6 CASSLLVGELFF TGTGCCAGCAGCTTGTTGGTCGGGGAGCTGTTTTTT
TRBD1 - TRBJ1-5 TRBV5-4 CASSPGTGDRSNQPQHF TGTGCCAGCAGCCCCGGGACAGGGGATAGAAGCAATCAGCCCCAGCATTTT
- - TRBJ2-1 TRBV2 CASRRQSRYNEQFF TGTGCCAGCAGAAGGCAATCTAGGTACAATGAGCAGTTCTTC
- few TRBJ1-3 TRBV5-1 CASSLSGSGNTIYF TGCGCCAGCAGCTTGTCAGGGTCTGGAAACACCATATATTTT
TRBD1 - TRBJ2-4 TRBV5-1 CASSLANRGAKNIQYF TGCGCCAGCAGCTTGGCCAACAGGGGAGCCAAAAACATTCAGTACTTC
TRBD2 - TRBJ2-5 TRBV7-9 CASRSWRGGVTQYF TGTGCCAGCAGGTCCTGGCGGGGGGGCGTGACCCAGTACTTC
- once TRBJ2-1 TRBV9 CASSVDPFGYNEQFF TGTGCCAGCAGCGTAGATCCATTTGGGTACAATGAGCAGTTCTTC
TRBD2 - TRBJ2-4 TRBV7-2 CASSLTSGSSIQYF TGTGCCAGCAGCTTAACTAGCGGGAGTAGCATTCAGTACTTC
TRBD1 - TRBJ2-3 TRBV28 CASSSAGQGTDTQYF TGTGCCAGCAGTTCTGCGGGACAGGGTACAGATACGCAGTATTTT
TRBD2 - TRBJ2-5 TRBV7-3 CASSSGLAGGQETQYF TGTGCCAGCAGCTCCGGACTAGCGGGGGGGCAAGAGACCCAGTACTTC
- - TRBJ1-1 TRBV5-4 CASSREGQATEAFF TGTGCCAGCAGCCGGGAAGGTCAAGCCACTGAAGCTTTCTTT
- - TRBJ2-1 TRBV19 CASSLPAYNEQFF TGTGCCAGTAGTCTCCCTGCTTACAATGAGCAGTTCTTC
TRBD1 - TRBJ1-5 TRBV6-6 CASSYSGTGNQPQHF TGTGCCAGCAGTTACTCCGGGACAGGGAATCAGCCCCAGCATTTT
- - TRBJ1-2 TRBV11-2 CASSLSGAFGYTF TGTGCCAGCAGCTTGTCAGGGGCGTTTGGCTACACCTTC
- - TRBJ1-1 TRBV18 CASSPKTEAFF TGTGCCAGCTCACCAAAAACTGAAGCTTTCTTT
- - TRBJ1-1 TRBV19 CASSMRELSTEAFF TGTGCCAGTAGTATGAGAGAATTGTCCACTGAAGCTTTCTTT
- - TRBJ1-3 TRBV15 CATSRDADTSGNTIYF TGTGCCACCAGCAGAGATGCGGATACCTCTGGAAACACCATATATTTT
TRBD1 - TRBJ1-1 TRBV6-5 CASSTRQGNTEAFF TGTGCCAGCAGTACCAGACAGGGTAACACTGAAGCTTTCTTT
- - TRBJ2-5 TRBV5-5 CASSLSETQYF TGTGCCAGCAGCTTGTCCGAGACCCAGTACTTC
TRBD1 - TRBJ1-1 TRBV10-3 CAISPGQGLDTEAFF TGTGCCATCAGTCCGGGACAGGGATTAGACACTGAAGCTTTCTTT
- - TRBJ2-7 TRBV11-3 CASSSDSHGGEQYF TGTGCCAGCAGCTCCGACAGTCACGGAGGGGAGCAGTACTTC
- - TRBJ2-3 TRBV19 CASSISRSQSSTDTQYF TGTGCCAGTAGTATTTCGCGGTCCCAATCCTCCACAGATACGCAGTATTTT
- - TRBJ1-5 TRBV15 CATSRDGPNSNQPQHF TGTGCCACCAGCAGGGACGGGCCCAATAGCAATCAGCCCCAGCATTTT
- - TRBJ2-5 TRBV30 CAWSPRGIQETQYF TGTGCCTGGAGTCCTCGAGGGATACAAGAGACCCAGTACTTC
- - TRBJ1-2 TRBV18 CASSPPYDSGGYTF TGTGCCAGCTCACCACCGTACGACTCCGGAGGCTACACCTTC
- - TRBJ1-4 TRBV28 CASRLETTNEKLFF TGTGCCAGCAGGCTCGAGACAACTAATGAAAAACTGTTTTTT
- - TRBJ2-3 TRBV7-2 CASSPLADTQYF TGTGCCAGCAGCCCCCTGGCAGATACGCAGTATTTT
- once TRBJ1-6 TRBV30 CAWRVPLGPLHF TGTGCCTGGAGGGTGCCGTTGGGGCCCCTCCACTTT
TRBD1 once TRBJ2-3 TRBV2 CASNRDRGTDTQYF TGTGCCAGCAACCGGGACAGGGGGACAGATACGCAGTATTTT
TRBD2 - TRBJ2-1 TRBV7-9 CASSLAGGSPRYNEQFF TGTGCCAGCAGCTTAGCGGGGGGGTCCCCTCGCTACAATGAGCAGTTCTTC
- - TRBJ2-1 TRBV9 CASSASGNYYNEQFF TGTGCCAGCAGCGCCTCCGGGAACTATTACAATGAGCAGTTCTTC
- - TRBJ2-3 TRBV19 CASSIREGTDTQYF TGTGCCAGTAGTATAAGGGAAGGGACAGATACGCAGTATTTT